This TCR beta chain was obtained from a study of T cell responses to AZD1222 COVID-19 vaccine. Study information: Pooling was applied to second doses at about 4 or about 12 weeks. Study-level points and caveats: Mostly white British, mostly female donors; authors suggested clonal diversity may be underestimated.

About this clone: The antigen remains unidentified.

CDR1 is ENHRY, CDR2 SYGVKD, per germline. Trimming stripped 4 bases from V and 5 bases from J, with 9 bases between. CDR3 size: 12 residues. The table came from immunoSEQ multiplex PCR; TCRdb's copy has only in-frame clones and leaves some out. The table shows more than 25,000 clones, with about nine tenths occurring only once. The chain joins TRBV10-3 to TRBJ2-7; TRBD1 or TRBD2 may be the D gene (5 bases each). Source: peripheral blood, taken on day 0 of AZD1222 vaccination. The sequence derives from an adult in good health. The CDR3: CAISVRGDEQYF. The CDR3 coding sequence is TGTGCCATCAGTGTTCGGGGCGACGAGCAGTACTTC.